A single T cell receptor (beta chain) is shown here with its context. Its antigen is still unknown. With 0 bases removed from V and 6 bases from J, the gap between germline ends came to 15 bases. Germline-derived CDR1 and CDR2 are ENHRY and SYGVKD. The CDR3 consists of 16 residues. TCRdb re-called the 5' RACE reads with MiXCR, one entry per CDR3 protein. The table lists hundreds of thousands of distinct CDR3 sequences, 9% to 15% of them singletons, with about 16% in the top ten. The entry originates in a study of T cells after yellow fever vaccination. Regarding the study as a whole: Bulk-population clonotypes that are abundant could appear as contaminants in FACS-sorted repertoires.

The input for sequencing was PBMCs, taken on the day of the yellow fever booster vaccination. The rearrangement joins TRBV10-3 to TRBJ2-1; possibly TRBD2 for D (5 bases). The origin of this receptor is a man aged 25 to 45 who received the YFV17D yellow fever vaccine. CDR3 in DNA: TGTGCCATCAGTGAGTCGAGAGGGATCCGTTCCAATGAGCAGTTCTTC. It specifies CAISESRGIRSNEQFF.